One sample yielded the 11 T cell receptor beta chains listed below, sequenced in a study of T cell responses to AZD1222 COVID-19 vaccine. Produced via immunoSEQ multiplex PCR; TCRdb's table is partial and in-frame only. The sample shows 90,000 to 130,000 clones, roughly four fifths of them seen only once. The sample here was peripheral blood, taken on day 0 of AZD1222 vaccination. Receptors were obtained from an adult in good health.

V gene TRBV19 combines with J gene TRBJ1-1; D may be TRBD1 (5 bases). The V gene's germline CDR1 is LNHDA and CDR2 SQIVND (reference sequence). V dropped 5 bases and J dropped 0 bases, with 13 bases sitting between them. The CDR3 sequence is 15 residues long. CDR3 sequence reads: CASSSPGQMNTEAFF. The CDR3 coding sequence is TGTGCCAGTAGTTCCCCCGGACAAATGAACACTGAAGCTTTCTTT.

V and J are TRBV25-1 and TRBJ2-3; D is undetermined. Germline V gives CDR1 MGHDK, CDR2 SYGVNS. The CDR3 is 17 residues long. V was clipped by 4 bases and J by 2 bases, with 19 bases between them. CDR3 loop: CASSANRWAGTTDTQYF. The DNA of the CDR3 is TGTGCCAGCAGTGCGAACCGCTGGGCAGGTACCACAGATACGCAGTATTTT.

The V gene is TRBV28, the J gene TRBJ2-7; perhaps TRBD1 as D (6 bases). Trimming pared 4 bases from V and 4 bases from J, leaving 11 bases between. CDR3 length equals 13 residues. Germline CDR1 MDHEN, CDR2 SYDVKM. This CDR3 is CASSSQDRYEQYF. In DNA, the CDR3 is TGTGCCAGCAGTTCTCAGGACAGATACGAGCAGTACTTC.

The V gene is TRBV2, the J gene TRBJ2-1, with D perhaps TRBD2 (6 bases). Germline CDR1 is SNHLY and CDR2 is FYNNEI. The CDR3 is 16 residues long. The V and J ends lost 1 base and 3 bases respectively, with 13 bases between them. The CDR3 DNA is TGTGCCAGCAGTGAAGGTGGCGCGGGGCTCTACAATGAGCAGTTCTTC. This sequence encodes CASSEGGAGLYNEQFF.

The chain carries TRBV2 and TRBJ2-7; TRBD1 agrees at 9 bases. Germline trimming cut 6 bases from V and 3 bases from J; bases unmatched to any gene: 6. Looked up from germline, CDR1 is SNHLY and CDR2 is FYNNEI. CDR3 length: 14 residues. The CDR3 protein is CASRAGQGLYEQYF. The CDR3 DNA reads TGTGCCAGCAGGGCGGGACAGGGACTCTACGAGCAGTACTTC.

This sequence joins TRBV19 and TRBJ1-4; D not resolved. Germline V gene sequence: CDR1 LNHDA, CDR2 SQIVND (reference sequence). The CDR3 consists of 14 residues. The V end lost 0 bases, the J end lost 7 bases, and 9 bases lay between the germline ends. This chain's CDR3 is CASSIEGFREKLFF. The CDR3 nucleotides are TGTGCCAGTAGTATAGAAGGGTTCCGTGAAAAACTGTTTTTT. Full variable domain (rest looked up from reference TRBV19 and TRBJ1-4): DGGITQSPKYLFRKEGQNVTLSCEQNLNHDAMYWYRQDPGQGLRLIYYSQIVNDFQKGDIAEGYSVSREKKESFPLTVTSAQKNPTAFYLCASSIEGFREKLFFGSGTQLSVL.

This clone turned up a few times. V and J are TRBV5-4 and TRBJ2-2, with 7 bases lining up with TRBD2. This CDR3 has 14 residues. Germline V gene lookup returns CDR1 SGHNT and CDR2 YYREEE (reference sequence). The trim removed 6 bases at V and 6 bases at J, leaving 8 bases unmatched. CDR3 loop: CASTRGSGAGELFF. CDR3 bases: TGTGCCAGCACGCGGGGGTCTGGGGCCGGGGAGCTGTTTTTT. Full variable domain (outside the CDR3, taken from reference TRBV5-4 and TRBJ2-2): ETGVTQSPTHLIKTRGQQVTLRCSSQSGHNTVSWYQQALGQGPQFIFQYYREEENGRGNFPPRFSGLQFPNYSSELNVNALELDDSALYLCASTRGSGAGELFFGEGSRLTVL.

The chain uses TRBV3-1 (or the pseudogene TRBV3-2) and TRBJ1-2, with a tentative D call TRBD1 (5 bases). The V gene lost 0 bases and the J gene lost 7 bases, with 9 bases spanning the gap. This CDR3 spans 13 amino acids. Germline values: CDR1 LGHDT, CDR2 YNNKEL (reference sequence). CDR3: CASSQDYGAGYTF. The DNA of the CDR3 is TGTGCCAGCAGCCAAGATTACGGGGCTGGCTACACCTTC.

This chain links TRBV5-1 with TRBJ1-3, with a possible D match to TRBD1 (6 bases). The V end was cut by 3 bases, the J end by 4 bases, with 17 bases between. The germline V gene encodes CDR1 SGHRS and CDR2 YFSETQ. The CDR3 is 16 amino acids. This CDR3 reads CASSSQGHRRGNTIYF. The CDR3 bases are TGCGCCAGCAGCTCGCAGGGACACCGGAGGGGAAACACCATATATTTT.

CDR3 sequence: CASRPTGGGYTF. Here the CDR3 DNA reads TGTGCCAGCAGACCCACGGGGGGGGGCTACACCTTC. This chain joins TRBV6-4 and TRBJ1-2; possible D gene TRBD1, 5 bases. The CDR3 runs to 12 residues. Germline CDR1 MRHNA, CDR2 SNTAGT. V was trimmed by 6 bases and J by 8 bases, leaving 13 bases between them.

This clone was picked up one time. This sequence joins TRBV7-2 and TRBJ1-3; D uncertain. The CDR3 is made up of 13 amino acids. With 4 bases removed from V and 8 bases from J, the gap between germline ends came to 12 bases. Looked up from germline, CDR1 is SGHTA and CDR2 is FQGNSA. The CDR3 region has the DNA TGTGCCAGCAGCTCAAAAAACGAGGACACCATATATTTT. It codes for CASSSKNEDTIYF. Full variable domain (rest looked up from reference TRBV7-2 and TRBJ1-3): GAGVSQSPSNKVTEKGKDVELRCDPISGHTALYWYRQSLGQGLEFLIYFQGNSAPDKSGLPSDRFSAERTGGSVSTLTIQRTQQEDSAVYLCASSSKNEDTIYFGEGSWLTVV.